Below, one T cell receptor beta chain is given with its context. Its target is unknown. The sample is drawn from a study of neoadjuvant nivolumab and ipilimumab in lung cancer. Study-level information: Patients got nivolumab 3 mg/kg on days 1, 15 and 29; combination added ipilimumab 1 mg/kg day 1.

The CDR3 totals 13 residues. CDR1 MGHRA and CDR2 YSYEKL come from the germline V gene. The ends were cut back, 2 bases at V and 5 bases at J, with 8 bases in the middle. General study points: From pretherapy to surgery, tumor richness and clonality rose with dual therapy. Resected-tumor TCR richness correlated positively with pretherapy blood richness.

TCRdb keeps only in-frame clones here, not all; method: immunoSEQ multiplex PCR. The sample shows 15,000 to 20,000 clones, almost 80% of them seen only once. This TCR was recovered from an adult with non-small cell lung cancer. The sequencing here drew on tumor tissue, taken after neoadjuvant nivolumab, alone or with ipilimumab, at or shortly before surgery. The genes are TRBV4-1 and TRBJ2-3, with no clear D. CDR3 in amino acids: CASSQRVRDTQYF. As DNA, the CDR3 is TGCGCCAGCAGCCAACGTGTTAGAGATACGCAGTATTTT.